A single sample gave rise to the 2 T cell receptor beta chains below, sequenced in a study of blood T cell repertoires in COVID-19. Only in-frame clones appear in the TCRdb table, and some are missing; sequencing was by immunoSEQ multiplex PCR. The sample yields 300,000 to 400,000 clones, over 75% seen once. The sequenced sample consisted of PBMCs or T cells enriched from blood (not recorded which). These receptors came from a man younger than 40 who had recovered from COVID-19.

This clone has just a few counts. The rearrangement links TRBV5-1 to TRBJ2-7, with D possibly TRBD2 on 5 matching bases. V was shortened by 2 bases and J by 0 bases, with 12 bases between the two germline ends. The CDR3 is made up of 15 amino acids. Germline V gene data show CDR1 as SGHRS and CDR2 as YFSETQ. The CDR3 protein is CASSLKGGSSYEQYF. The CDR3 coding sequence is TGCGCCAGCAGCTTAAAGGGTGGGAGCTCCTACGAGCAGTACTTC.

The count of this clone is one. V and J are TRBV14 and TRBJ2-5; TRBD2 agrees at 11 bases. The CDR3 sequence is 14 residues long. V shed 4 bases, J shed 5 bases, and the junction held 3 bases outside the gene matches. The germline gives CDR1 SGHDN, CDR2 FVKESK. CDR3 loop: CASSPTSGEETQYF. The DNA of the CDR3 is TGTGCCAGCAGCCCGACTAGCGGGGAGGAGACCCAGTACTTC.